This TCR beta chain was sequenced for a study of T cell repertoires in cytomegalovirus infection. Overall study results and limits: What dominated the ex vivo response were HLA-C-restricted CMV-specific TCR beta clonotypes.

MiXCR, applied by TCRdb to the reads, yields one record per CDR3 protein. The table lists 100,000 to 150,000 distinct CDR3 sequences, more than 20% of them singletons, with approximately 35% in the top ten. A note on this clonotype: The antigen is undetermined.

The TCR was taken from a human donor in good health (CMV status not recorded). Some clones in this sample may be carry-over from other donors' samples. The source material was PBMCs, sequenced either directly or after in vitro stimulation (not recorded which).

CDR3 nucleotides: TGTGCCAGCAGCTACCTTCACTCTGGGGCCAACGTCCTGACTTTC. This codes for CASSYLHSGANVLTF. The chain uses TRBV7-3 and TRBJ2-6; no firm D call. This CDR3 region has 15 residues. CDR1 is SGHTA and CDR2 is FQGTGA in the germline V gene. V was pared by 4 bases and J by 0 bases, with 7 bases between.